This TCR beta chain is drawn from a study of shared T cell receptors in the human thymus. The repertoire was sequenced with immunoSEQ multiplex PCR; TCRdb's copy has only in-frame clones and lacks some. The sample consists of about 500,000 clones, 78% of them appearing once. Germline V CDR1 and CDR2: SGHRS, YFSETQ. The CDR3 is made up of 18 amino acids. The ends were cut back, 1 base at V and 2 bases at J, with 21 bases in the middle. The same data also contributed to another study, on human thymus T cells. That work contributes: Donation was from healthy Finnish infants who were having corrective surgery that addressed congenital heart defects. The source of the thymus tissue was resections taken during corrective heart surgery.

This TCR was sampled from a boy less than two years old with a congenital heart defect. Input material: thymocytes. This chain uses TRBV5-1 with TRBJ1-2, with D perhaps TRBD1 (6 bases). CDR3 coding DNA: TGCGCCAGCAGCTTGTTACGCCAGGGGCGCGATTTCAACTATGGCTACACCTTC. This codes for CASSLLRQGRDFNYGYTF.